These T cell receptor beta chains were read from a single sample in a study of T cell responses to AZD1222 COVID-19 vaccine. Sequenced by immunoSEQ multiplex PCR; TCRdb stores in-frame clones only, minus some. The sample lists 120,000 or so clones; about 92% were seen once. Sequencing was performed on peripheral blood, taken on day 0 of MenACWY control vaccination. All receptors come from an adult in good health. Both conserved end residues are trimmed from each CDR3. Fields, in order: V gene, J gene, clone size, CDR3 protein. Not all rows give a size; the values are once, few, many and, for expanded clones, a class.

v_gene: TRBV7-8; j_gene: TRBJ2-1; abundance: NA; CDR3aa: ASSLAGTSGGASYNEQF
v_gene: TRBV18; j_gene: TRBJ2-1; abundance: few; CDR3aa: ASSPPGAALSSYNEQF
v_gene: TRBV15; j_gene: TRBJ2-2; abundance: NA; CDR3aa: ATSRVLGQGAGELF
v_gene: TRBV5-1; j_gene: TRBJ2-1; abundance: NA; CDR3aa: ASSPRTSWNEQF
v_gene: TRBV6-5; j_gene: TRBJ1-4; abundance: NA; CDR3aa: ASSTPGAPNEKLF
v_gene: TRBV15; j_gene: TRBJ1-2; abundance: NA; CDR3aa: ATSRENQGSLYGYT
v_gene: TRBV7-8; j_gene: TRBJ1-5; abundance: NA; CDR3aa: ASSSAGSRGRSSNQPQH
v_gene: TRBV7-2; j_gene: TRBJ1-1; abundance: once; CDR3aa: ASSLAGGGITEAF
v_gene: TRBV5-1; j_gene: TRBJ2-1; abundance: NA; CDR3aa: ASSPGESYNEQF
v_gene: TRBV28; j_gene: TRBJ2-3; abundance: NA; CDR3aa: ASSSQRGYTDTQY
v_gene: TRBV4-1; j_gene: TRBJ1-6; abundance: NA; CDR3aa: ASSQAQSNNSPLH
v_gene: TRBV27; j_gene: TRBJ2-7; abundance: many; CDR3aa: APYEQY
v_gene: TRBV6-2/TRBV6-3; j_gene: TRBJ2-3; abundance: NA; CDR3aa: ASSYSNYRDRDTDTQY
v_gene: TRBV7-2; j_gene: TRBJ2-7; abundance: NA; CDR3aa: ASSLELAGTYEQY
v_gene: TRBV27; j_gene: TRBJ2-1; abundance: NA; CDR3aa: ASSLGTSGVPYNEQF
v_gene: TRBV18; j_gene: TRBJ2-5; abundance: NA; CDR3aa: ASSPNSRSQETQY
v_gene: TRBV6-5; j_gene: TRBJ1-3; abundance: NA; CDR3aa: ASSYAGGNTIY
v_gene: TRBV11-2; j_gene: TRBJ2-2; abundance: once; CDR3aa: ASSSGLAGGGGELF
v_gene: TRBV6-5; j_gene: TRBJ2-7; abundance: NA; CDR3aa: ASSSNPGTGGEQY
v_gene: TRBV12-3/TRBV12-4; j_gene: TRBJ2-5; abundance: NA; CDR3aa: ASTPGGKETQY
v_gene: TRBV5-1; j_gene: TRBJ2-3; abundance: NA; CDR3aa: ASSPGQETDTQY
v_gene: TRBV5-1; j_gene: TRBJ2-1; abundance: NA; CDR3aa: ASSAAIEQF
v_gene: TRBV7-9; j_gene: TRBJ2-1; abundance: NA; CDR3aa: ASSLRAGGPNEQF
v_gene: TRBV28; j_gene: TRBJ2-7; abundance: NA; CDR3aa: ASSFLGAENEQY
v_gene: TRBV20-1; j_gene: TRBJ2-2; abundance: NA; CDR3aa: SASSSGGTGELF
v_gene: TRBV27; j_gene: TRBJ1-5; abundance: once; CDR3aa: ASSSRGNQPQH
v_gene: TRBV12-3/TRBV12-4; j_gene: TRBJ2-7; abundance: NA; CDR3aa: ASSLGRPYEQY
v_gene: TRBV2; j_gene: TRBJ2-1; abundance: NA; CDR3aa: ASSETLFSYNEQF
v_gene: TRBV7-3; j_gene: TRBJ2-1; abundance: NA; CDR3aa: ASSLFPGTSNYNEQF
v_gene: TRBV19; j_gene: TRBJ1-2; abundance: NA; CDR3aa: ASSWQDRGYT
v_gene: TRBV2; j_gene: TRBJ2-7; abundance: NA; CDR3aa: ASSDTTSGSNEQY
v_gene: TRBV7-2; j_gene: TRBJ1-5; abundance: NA; CDR3aa: ASSLRTGGDGQPQH
v_gene: TRBV10-3; j_gene: TRBJ2-7; abundance: NA; CDR3aa: AISESGRSSYEQY
v_gene: TRBV7-2; j_gene: TRBJ2-7; abundance: NA; CDR3aa: ASSTDDRNPSEQY
v_gene: TRBV12-3/TRBV12-4; j_gene: TRBJ1-1; abundance: NA; CDR3aa: ASSQGAEAF
v_gene: TRBV10-3; j_gene: TRBJ1-4; abundance: NA; CDR3aa: AIRPGASSEKLF
v_gene: TRBV28; j_gene: TRBJ1-5; abundance: NA; CDR3aa: ASSDRGISNQPQH
v_gene: TRBV25-1; j_gene: TRBJ2-6; abundance: NA; CDR3aa: ASTTASGANVLT
v_gene: TRBV2; j_gene: TRBJ2-1; abundance: NA; CDR3aa: ASSTMRDYPNEQF
v_gene: TRBV30; j_gene: TRBJ1-3; abundance: NA; CDR3aa: AWSAYSGNTIY
v_gene: TRBV3-1/TRBV3-2; j_gene: TRBJ2-3; abundance: NA; CDR3aa: ASSPRRDTQY
v_gene: TRBV6-2/TRBV6-3; j_gene: TRBJ2-3; abundance: once; CDR3aa: ASSYGGGASTDTQY
v_gene: TRBV7-9; j_gene: TRBJ2-1; abundance: few; CDR3aa: ASRDGLAGGEQF
v_gene: TRBV28; j_gene: TRBJ1-2; abundance: NA; CDR3aa: ASSLDPQGPRGGYT
v_gene: TRBV12-3/TRBV12-4; j_gene: TRBJ2-1; abundance: NA; CDR3aa: ASSLDNEQF
v_gene: TRBV29-1; j_gene: TRBJ1-4; abundance: NA; CDR3aa: SVRADSRGEKLF